One and the same sample provided the 21 T cell receptor beta chains below, sequenced in a study of OX40 agonist ivuxolimab in advanced cancers. Repertoires were generated with immunoSEQ multiplex PCR, while TCRdb's copy carries only in-frame clones and drops some. The data show tens of thousands of clones, approximately 79% seen once. The sequences come from CD4+ or CD8+ T cells sorted from blood, collected in a trial of the OX40 agonist ivuxolimab. Receptors originate from an adult with an advanced solid tumor such as melanoma, head and neck, liver or kidney cancer.

CDR3: CASSFRGSEQYF. Written as DNA, the CDR3 is TGTGCCAGCAGTTTTAGGGGGTCCGAGCAGTACTTC. The V call is TRBV27, the J call TRBJ2-7; tentatively, D is TRBD1 (6 bases). The CDR3 runs 12 residues. The V end lost 3 bases, the J end lost 6 bases, and 9 bases lay between the germline ends. The germline gives CDR1 MNHEY, CDR2 SMNVEV (reference sequence).

This clone was picked up a small number of times. The chain employs TRBV19 and TRBJ2-2; 9 bases line up with TRBD2. J gave up 0 bases and V 8 bases, and 4 bases lay outside the gene matches. The CDR3 is 15 amino acids. CDR1 LNHDA and CDR2 SQIVND come from the germline V gene (reference sequence). CDR3 in amino acids: CASWASGANTGELFF. The CDR3, as DNA: TGTGCCAGTTGGGCTAGCGGGGCGAACACCGGGGAGCTGTTTTTT.

The rearrangement uses TRBV7-2 and TRBJ1-1; D ambiguous. The CDR3 loop spans 14 amino acids. The germline V gene encodes CDR1 SGHTA and CDR2 FQGNSA. The V gene lost 1 base and the J gene lost 0 bases, with 6 bases spanning the gap. The CDR3 DNA is TGTGCCAGCAGCTTAGACACAGTGAACACTGAAGCTTTCTTT. This sequence encodes CASSLDTVNTEAFF. Together with reference TRBV7-2 and TRBJ1-1, the CDR3 gives the full variable domain: GAGVSQSPSNKVTEKGKDVELRCDPISGHTALYWYRQSLGQGLEFLIYFQGNSAPDKSGLPSDRFSAERTGGSVSTLTIQRTQQEDSAVYLCASSLDTVNTEAFFGQGTRLTVV.

This clone was detected once. Here the CDR3 DNA reads TGTGCCAGTAGTATAGCCCAGGGGGGGAACACTGAAGCTTTCTTT. It specifies CASSIAQGGNTEAFF. The chain carries TRBV19 and TRBJ1-1; 7 bases are a match to TRBD1. Germline V gives CDR1 LNHDA, CDR2 SQIVND (reference sequence). The CDR3 sequence is 15 residues long. The V segment lost 1 base and the J segment 1 base; nucleotides outside the gene matches: 3.

J is TRBJ1-5 and V is TRBV18, with TRBD1 as a possible D gene (6 bases). CDR1 and CDR2 (germline): KGHSH, LQKENI. This CDR3 region has 14 residues. Deletions cut 3 bases from V and 4 bases from J, with 10 bases between. The CDR3 region is CASSPRQANQPQHF. Here the CDR3 DNA reads TGTGCCAGCTCACCTCGACAGGCGAATCAGCCCCAGCATTTT.

J is TRBJ1-5 and V is TRBV19, with a tentative D call TRBD1 (5 bases). V was pared by 0 bases and J by 6 bases, with 15 bases between. This CDR3 comprises 16 residues. The V gene's germline CDR1 is LNHDA and CDR2 SQIVND (reference sequence). The CDR3 bases are TGTGCCAGTAGTATAGACAACGGAGGGGCTGGTCAGCCCCAGCATTTT. Translating gives CASSIDNGGAGQPQHF.

This clone was observed a handful of times. The J gene is TRBJ1-6, the V gene TRBV11-1; TRBD1 aligns across 9 bases. The CDR3 runs to 13 residues. V lost 6 bases to trimming and J lost 11 bases; unmatched junction nucleotides: 5. Germline V gene lookup returns CDR1 SGHAT and CDR2 FQDESV (reference sequence). The CDR3 DNA follows: TGTGCCAGCAGAACAGGGGGCCGGGCACCCCTCCACTTT. Translated, it gives CASRTGGRAPLHF.

This chain links TRBV6-1 with TRBJ1-3, with a tentative D call TRBD1 (6 bases). Germline V gives CDR1 MNHNS, CDR2 SASEGT. CDR3 length equals 13 residues. V lost 5 bases and J lost 1, with 6 bases in between. The CDR3 here is CASSTGSGNTIYF. CDR3 DNA sequence: TGTGCCAGCAGTACAGGGTCTGGAAACACCATATATTTT.

The J gene is TRBJ2-1, the V gene TRBV6-6; 7 bases fit TRBD1. J was trimmed by 3 bases and V by 7 bases; bases with no gene match: 12. The CDR3 contains 16 residues. In germline, CDR1 is MNHNY, CDR2 SVGAGI (reference sequence). The CDR3 reads CASNPTGASYYNEQFF. CDR3 in DNA: TGTGCCAGCAATCCTACAGGGGCTAGTTACTACAATGAGCAGTTCTTC.

This chain connects TRBV5-1 to TRBJ1-1; D is undetermined. V lost 2 bases and J 1 base, leaving 9 bases between the germline ends. This CDR3 contains 14 residues. Looked up from germline, CDR1 is SGHRS and CDR2 is YFSETQ. This CDR3 reads CASSFRVGNTEAFF. DNA of the CDR3: TGCGCCAGCAGCTTTAGGGTTGGGAACACTGAAGCTTTCTTT.

This clone was counted only a few times. V is TRBV19 and J is TRBJ2-3, with TRBD2 identical over 8 bases. The ends lost 4 bases at V and 0 bases at J; junction bases unmatched: 18. The CDR3 is 20 residues long. The germline V gene encodes CDR1 LNHDA and CDR2 SQIVND (reference sequence). The CDR3 DNA reads as TGTGCCAGTAGTAATCGACCCATTACGACTAGCGTGGGAAGCACAGATACGCAGTATTTT. Amino acids: CASSNRPITTSVGSTDTQYF.

The chain combines TRBV25-1 with TRBJ2-7; D perhaps matches TRBD1 (5 bases). The CDR3 sequence is 12 residues long. Germline CDR1 is MGHDK and CDR2 is SYGVNS. V lost 3 bases and J lost 6, with 9 bases in between. The CDR3 DNA follows: TGTGCCAGCAGTGAGGGCAGGGCCGAGCAGTACTTC. It specifies CASSEGRAEQYF.

V and J are TRBV5-4 and TRBJ2-1; TRBD1 aligns across 7 bases. With 3 bases clipped from V and 1 base from J, the junction kept 4 bases outside the gene matches. The CDR3 totals 15 residues. Germline CDR1 SGHNT, CDR2 YYREEE (reference sequence). CDR3 region: CASSSNRGSYNEQFF. The CDR3 nucleotides read TGTGCCAGCAGCTCGAACAGGGGATCCTACAATGAGCAGTTCTTC.

The chain joins TRBV2 to TRBJ1-3; no firm D call. The V gene lost 4 bases and the J gene lost 0 bases, with 16 bases spanning the gap. The length of the CDR3 is 17 residues. The germline CDR1 and CDR2 sequences are SNHLY and FYNNEI. CDR3 nucleotides: TGTGCCAGCAGTGGGGAGGTCAAAAGGGACTCTGGAAACACCATATATTTT. Translation: CASSGEVKRDSGNTIYF.

This clone was recorded a few times. The chain is built from TRBV5-6 and TRBJ2-7, with D unclear. V was trimmed by 2 bases and J by 11 bases, leaving 11 bases between them. The CDR3 consists of 11 residues. Germline CDR1 SGHDT, CDR2 YYEEEE. The CDR3 region has the DNA TGTGCCAGCAGCTTTCGCTCAGATGAGTACTTC. This encodes CASSFRSDEYF.

CDR3 in DNA: TGCAGCGTTGAAGACAGGAGAGGTGAAGCTTTCTTT. The encoded protein is CSVEDRRGEAFF. V is TRBV29-1 and J is TRBJ1-1; D is unclear. CDR1 and CDR2 from the germline V gene are SQVTM and ANQGSEA. V was clipped by 0 bases and J by 7 bases, with 9 bases between them. This CDR3 spans 12 amino acids.

This chain uses TRBV6-1 with TRBJ1-3; D remains unclear. The V gene lost 7 bases and the J gene lost 4 bases, with 11 bases spanning the gap. This CDR3 comprises 13 residues. CDR1 MNHNS and CDR2 SASEGT come from the germline V gene. The CDR3 DNA follows: TGTGCCAGCAAGGAGTCAGGAGGAAACACCATATATTTT. Translated, it gives CASKESGGNTIYF.

The CDR3 DNA follows: TGTGCCAGCAGCGCATCCCGGGCAGCCGGCTCCTACGAGCAGTACTTC. Its translation: CASSASRAAGSYEQYF. This chain joins TRBV9 and TRBJ2-7; D remains unclear. CDR1 SGDLS and CDR2 YYNGEE come from the germline V gene. Trimming removed 3 bases at V and 0 bases at J, with 16 bases between. The CDR3 extends over 16 amino acids.

As DNA, the CDR3 is TGTGCCAGCGCCATCCGTCAGGGCTCTGGAAACACCATATATTTT. Translation gives CASAIRQGSGNTIYF. The chain uses TRBV13 and TRBJ1-3, with a weak D call TRBD1 (5 bases). This CDR3 has 15 amino acids. V was clipped by 8 bases and J by 0 bases, with 14 bases between them. The germline V gene encodes CDR1 PRHDT and CDR2 FYEKMQ (reference sequence). Drawing the rest from reference TRBV13 and TRBJ1-3, the complete variable domain is AAGVIQSPRHLIKEKRETATLKCYPIPRHDTVYWYQQGPGQDPQFLISFYEKMQSDKGSIPDRFSAQQFSDYHSELNMSSLELGDSALYFCASAIRQGSGNTIYFGEGSWLTVV.

The CDR3 reads CASSLGQVDYGYTF. CDR3 in DNA: TGCGCCAGCAGCTTGGGACAGGTAGACTATGGCTACACCTTC. The V gene is TRBV5-1, the J gene TRBJ1-2; maybe TRBD1 (6 bases). The CDR3 extends over 14 amino acids. Deletions cut 0 bases from V and 3 bases from J, with 9 bases between. From germline, CDR1 is SGHRS and CDR2 YFSETQ.

J is TRBJ2-1 and V is TRBV10-3, with 11 bases identical to TRBD2. CDR1 is ENHRY and CDR2 is SYGVKD in the germline V gene. The CDR3 totals 17 residues. With 2 bases clipped from V and 7 bases from J, the junction kept 10 bases outside the gene matches. Written as DNA, the CDR3 is TGTGCCATCAGTGAGGGAGTGACTAGCGGGGATTCGAATGAGCAGTTCTTC. This encodes CAISEGVTSGDSNEQFF.